This T cell receptor beta chain was sequenced during a study of sequential checkpoint blockade in melanoma. V shed 5 bases and J 2 bases; nucleotides not matched to a gene: 18. Germline values: CDR1 SGHRS, CDR2 YFSETQ. The CDR3 is 18 amino acids. Some clones are missing from TCRdb's copy, which holds only in-frame ones; the method was immunoSEQ multiplex PCR. The table lists around 18,000 clones, 55% to 70% of them singletons. Stated treatment: randomized to nivolumab then ipilimumab (arm A) or the reverse (arm B). The clonotype was recovered from a human donor with melanoma. The chain combines TRBV5-1 with TRBJ2-5, with TRBD1 matching over 7 bases. Specimen: CD8+ T cells sorted from blood (inferred from file names), collected from a patient given nivolumab and ipilimumab in sequence. CDR3 bases: TGCGCCAGCAGAGTTGGACAGGCTAGACTATTATATCAAGAGACCCAGTACTTC. Its protein product is CASRVGQARLLYQETQYF.